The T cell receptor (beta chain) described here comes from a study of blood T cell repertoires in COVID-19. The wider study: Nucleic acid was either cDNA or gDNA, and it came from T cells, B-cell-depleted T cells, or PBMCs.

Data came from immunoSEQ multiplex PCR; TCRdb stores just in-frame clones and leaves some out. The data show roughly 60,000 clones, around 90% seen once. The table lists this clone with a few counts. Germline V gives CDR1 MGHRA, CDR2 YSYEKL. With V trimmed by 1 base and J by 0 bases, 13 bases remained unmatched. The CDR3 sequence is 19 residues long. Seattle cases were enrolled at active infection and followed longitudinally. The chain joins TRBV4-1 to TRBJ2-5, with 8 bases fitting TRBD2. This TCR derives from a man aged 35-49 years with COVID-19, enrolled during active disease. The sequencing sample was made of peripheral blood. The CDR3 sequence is CASSQARGGGGPHQETQYF. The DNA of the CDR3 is TGCGCCAGCAGCCAAGCCCGAGGTGGCGGGGGGCCACACCAAGAGACCCAGTACTTC.